Below are 30 T cell receptor beta chains sequenced from a single sample in a study of regulatory T cells in long-lasting Graves disease. Construction of the TCR beta libraries employed iRepertoire HTBI primers in conjunction with Arm-PCR of CDR3 regions. Using its own MiXCR run on the multiplex PCR reads, TCRdb lists one record per CDR3 protein. Altogether 350,000 to 550,000 distinct CDR3 sequences are present, about 16% being singletons, with the ten largest covering over 15%. Time point reported: newly diagnosed GD, antithyroid drugs for less than 3 months. Construction of the TCR library relied on RNA isolated from PBMCs. These data also featured in a second study, about T cells in Graves' hyperthyroidism and ophthalmopathy.

This material consisted of peripheral blood mononuclear cells (PBMCs), taken at new diagnosis, from a patient treated with antithyroid drugs. Receptor source: a woman aged 25-40 years with Graves disease.

Many counts were recorded for this clonotype. For the CDR3, the DNA is TGTGCCAGCAGCTTAGGGACCACAGGGACTGAAGCTTTCTTT. It is translated as CASSLGTTGTEAFF. The V and J genes are TRBV11-2 and TRBJ1-1; weak D call: TRBD1 (6 bases). The germline V and J ends were trimmed by 1 base and 5 bases, with 11 bases remaining between them. CDR1 and CDR2 from the germline V gene are SGHAT and FQNNGV. The CDR3 spans 14 residues.

The gene calls are TRBV30 and TRBJ2-2, with D tentatively TRBD2 (7 bases). This CDR3 region has 15 residues. Between the trimmed V and J ends, which lost 8 bases and 1 base, there was a span of 17 bases. Per the germline V gene, CDR1 is GTSNPN and CDR2 is SVGIG (reference sequence). This chain's CDR3 is CATEGGRWNTGELFF. CDR3 sequence (DNA): TGTGCCACGGAGGGGGGGCGCTGGAACACCGGGGAGCTGTTTTTT. The variable domain in full, completed from reference TRBV30 and TRBJ2-2, reads SQTIHQWPATLVQPVGSPLSLECTVEGTSNPNLYWYRQAAGRGLQLLFYSVGIGQISSEVPQNLSASRPQDRQFILSSKKLLLSDSGFYLCATEGGRWNTGELFFGEGSRLTVL.

At least ten counts were recorded for this clonotype. This chain links TRBV24-1 with TRBJ1-2; D gene uncertain. This CDR3 comprises 14 residues. The germline V gene has CDR1 KGHDR and CDR2 SFDVKD. Trimming shortened V by 3 bases and J by 3 bases, and 10 bases separated the two germline ends. CDR3 in DNA: TGTGCCACCAGTGATACGACGGCTTACTATGGCTACACCTTC. Residues: CATSDTTAYYGYTF.

This clonotype showed up just a few times. The rearrangement joins TRBV20-1 to TRBJ2-7; either TRBD1 or TRBD2 may fit D (5 bases each). This CDR3 comprises 13 residues. Trimming stripped 3 bases from V and 3 bases from J, with 12 bases between. CDR1 and CDR2 (germline): DFQATT, SNEGSKA (reference sequence). CDR3 region: CSARGPDFYEQYF. The CDR3, as DNA: TGCAGTGCTAGGGGACCCGATTTCTACGAGCAGTACTTC.

The V and J genes are TRBV15 and TRBJ2-7; no reliable D call. Deletions cut 3 bases from V and 5 bases from J, with 8 bases between. The CDR3 loop spans 12 amino acids. From germline, CDR1 is LNHNV and CDR2 YYDKDF (reference sequence). The CDR3 protein is CATSRALDEQYF. The CDR3 nucleotides are TGTGCCACCAGCAGGGCGTTGGACGAGCAGTACTTC.

This clonotype was counted ten times or more. V and J are TRBV5-1 and TRBJ1-1, with D hard to call. The CDR3 consists of 13 residues. Germline CDR1 is SGHRS and CDR2 is YFSETQ. The V gene lost 7 bases and the J gene lost 4 bases, with 14 bases spanning the gap. The CDR3 DNA is TGCGCCAGCGGGTTTGAAATCGGCACTGAAGCTTTCTTT. Encoded protein: CASGFEIGTEAFF. The full variable domain, with the rest looked up from reference TRBV5-1 and TRBJ1-1, is KAGVTQTPRYLIKTRGQQVTLSCSPISGHRSVSWYQQTPGQGLQFLFEYFSETQRNKGNFPGRFSGRQFSNSRSEMNVSTLELGDSALYLCASGFEIGTEAFFGQGTRLTVV.

This clonotype was found many times. The chain couples TRBV24-1 to TRBJ2-1; tentatively, D is TRBD1 (6 bases). CDR1 and CDR2 from the germline V gene are KGHDR and SFDVKD. Deletions cut 7 bases from V and 6 bases from J, with 12 bases between. The CDR3 has 13 residues. CDR3 residues: CATRARGGNEQFF. CDR3 DNA: TGTGCCACCAGAGCACGAGGGGGCAATGAGCAGTTCTTC.

This sequence joins TRBV15 and TRBJ1-2; D gene unclear. This CDR3 spans 14 amino acids. Trimming took 1 base from V and 4 from J, leaving 10 bases between them. Germline CDR1 LNHNV, CDR2 YYDKDF (reference sequence). In nucleotides, the CDR3 is TGTGCCACCAGCAGAGGTGTATCCCGCTATGGCTACACCTTC. The encoded protein is CATSRGVSRYGYTF. The full variable domain, with the rest looked up from reference TRBV15 and TRBJ1-2, is DAMVIQNPRYQVTQFGKPVTLSCSQTLNHNVMYWYQQKSSQAPKLLFHYYDKDFNNEADTPDNFQSRRPNTSFCFLDIRSPGLGDTAMYLCATSRGVSRYGYTFGSGTRLTVV.

This clonotype was picked up a small number of times. CDR3 sequence reads: CSTTATAGGADTQYF. The CDR3 DNA reads TGCAGCACTACCGCGACAGCGGGAGGGGCAGATACGCAGTATTTT. This chain connects TRBV29-1 to TRBJ2-3; 10 nucleotides match TRBD2. After removal of 8 bases from V and 4 bases from J, the junction contained 12 bases not matched to a gene. Germline V gene sequence: CDR1 SQVTM, CDR2 ANQGSEA. There are 15 residues in the CDR3.

This clonotype was seen ten or more times. V is TRBV12-5 and J is TRBJ2-1; 10 bases agree with TRBD2. Germline CDR1 LGHNT, CDR2 FRNRAP. The J segment lost 3 bases and the V segment lost 0 bases, leaving 8 bases of the junction unmatched. The CDR3 covers 18 residues. Here the CDR3 DNA reads TGTGCTAGTGGTTTGGTAGTGCTAGCGGGAGATCGCTACAATGAGCAGTTCTTC. Protein: CASGLVVLAGDRYNEQFF.

The chain is built from TRBV5-1 and TRBJ1-6; D not certain. The germline V gene encodes CDR1 SGHRS and CDR2 YFSETQ. V gave up 4 bases and J gave up 9 bases, with 23 bases separating them. The CDR3 spans 17 residues. The CDR3 nucleotides read TGCGCCAGCAGCAAAACCGGGAGGCCCCCGTCGGGTTCACCCCTCCACTTT. Translated: CASSKTGRPPSGSPLHF.

This chain uses TRBV20-1 with TRBJ2-1, with D possibly TRBD2 on 6 matching bases. Germline CDR1 and CDR2: DFQATT and SNEGSKA (reference sequence). V was clipped by 6 bases and J by 6 bases, with 21 bases between them. The CDR3 runs to 15 residues. The CDR3 is CSAPRRDLPSNEQFF. CDR3 sequence (DNA): TGCAGTGCCCCCCGGAGGGACTTACCCTCCAATGAGCAGTTCTTC.

The V gene is TRBV5-1, the J gene TRBJ2-5; D assignment may be TRBD1 or TRBD2 (5 bases each). Trimming took off 0 bases at V and 5 bases at J, with 14 bases between the two ends. The germline V gene has CDR1 SGHRS and CDR2 YFSETQ. The CDR3 runs 15 residues. CDR3 amino acids: CASSLAGTRRETQYF. DNA for the CDR3: TGCGCCAGCAGCTTGGCCGGGACCAGAAGGGAGACCCAGTACTTC.

Concerning this clonotype itself: A read error is possible here, since a much larger clone lies one base away. This chain links TRBV28 with TRBJ1-3; a possible D gene is TRBD1 (5 bases). Trimming took off 7 bases at V and 0 bases at J, with 16 bases between the two ends. The CDR3 runs to 16 residues. Germline CDR1 reads MDHEN; CDR2 reads SYDVKM. DNA of the CDR3: TGTGCCAGCACCTCCGCGGGGACTGCCTCTGGAAACACCATATATTTT. This codes for CASTSAGTASGNTIYF.

This clonotype occurred a few times. The V call is TRBV19, the J call TRBJ2-1, with 9 bases lining up with TRBD2. The CDR3 is made up of 16 amino acids. J gave up 2 bases and V 6 bases, and 8 bases lay outside the gene matches. CDR1 is LNHDA, CDR2 SQIVND, per germline (reference sequence). The DNA for the CDR3 is TGTGCCAGTAGAGCTGGGGCTAGCGGGGCCTACAATGAGCAGTTCTTC. Amino acids: CASRAGASGAYNEQFF.

This clonotype was counted many times. J is TRBJ2-3 and V is TRBV30; 10 nucleotides agree with TRBD2. The CDR3 is 13 amino acids. With V trimmed by 2 bases and J by 5 bases, 1 base remained unmatched. CDR1 is GTSNPN and CDR2 is SVGIG in the germline V gene (reference sequence). CDR3 sequence (DNA): TGTGCCTGGAGTAGCGGGAGGGGAGATACGCAGTATTTT. Protein: CAWSSGRGDTQYF.

Comments on this clonotype: It may be a read error: a sequence one base away is much more abundant. The rearrangement joins TRBV6-2 or TRBV6-3 to TRBJ2-2; D may match TRBD1 or TRBD2 (6 bases each). The CDR3 has 15 residues. The germline V gene has CDR1 MNHEY and CDR2 SVGEGT. The CDR3 sequence: CASSYQPTGNGGLFF. The CDR3 nucleotides read TGTGCCAGCAGTTACCAGCCTACAGGGAACGGGGGGCTGTTTTTT.

The V and J genes are TRBV4-2 and TRBJ2-5, with 7 bases lining up with TRBD1. CDR1 and CDR2 (germline): LGHNA, YNFKEQ. The V segment lost 5 bases and the J segment 5 bases; nucleotides outside the gene matches: 11. The CDR3 consists of 15 residues. The CDR3 loop is CASSKGQDLLETQYF. Written as DNA, the CDR3 is TGTGCCAGCAGCAAAGGACAGGACCTGTTGGAGACCCAGTACTTC.

The chain carries TRBV3-1 and TRBJ2-2; D is perhaps TRBD2 (5 bases). V dropped 7 bases and J dropped 2 bases, with 20 bases sitting between them. CDR1 and CDR2 from the germline V gene are LGHDT and YNNKEL (reference sequence). The CDR3 sequence is 17 residues long. CDR3 in amino acids: CASTPRQLTGNTGELFF. The CDR3 DNA is TGTGCCAGCACCCCGAGGCAACTAACGGGAAACACCGGGGAGCTGTTTTTT.

Points on this clonotype: A much larger clone lies one base from this, so it may be a read error. The rearrangement links TRBV18 to TRBJ2-3; 7 positions agree with TRBD2. The J call may be wrong; the DNA end is better matched by TRBJ2-7. Germline assignment: CDR1 KGHSH and CDR2 LQKENI. CDR3 length: 15 residues. The CDR3 sequence is CASSPLAGLGDEQYF. The CDR3 DNA follows: TGTGCCAGCTCACCACTAGCGGGCCTAGGGGATGAGCAGTACTTC.

There are many counts of this clonotype. This sequence joins TRBV29-1 and TRBJ2-5; TRBD1 or TRBD2 may be the D gene (6 bases each). The V gene's germline CDR1 is SQVTM and CDR2 ANQGSEA. CDR3 size: 14 residues. Trimming removed 4 bases from V and 5 bases from J, with 17 bases in between. This chain's CDR3 is CSVVPGAVGETQYF. CDR3 sequence (DNA): TGCAGCGTTGTTCCGGGGGCAGTCGGGGAGACCCAGTACTTC.

This clonotype was counted at least ten times. The rearrangement uses TRBV7-8 and TRBJ1-5; no firm D call. This CDR3 comprises 16 residues. Germline V lookup: CDR1 SGHVS, CDR2 FQNEAQ. V lost 5 bases to trimming and J lost 5 bases, with 19 bases between them. The CDR3 is CASSPRPARQDQPQHF. As DNA, the CDR3 is TGTGCCAGCAGCCCCCGACCGGCCAGGCAGGATCAGCCCCAGCATTTT. Combining the CDR3 with reference TRBV7-8 and TRBJ1-5 gives the whole variable domain GAGVSQSPRYKVAKRGQDVALRCDPISGHVSLFWYQQALGQGPEFLTYFQNEAQLDKSGLPSDRFFAERPEGSVSTLKIQRTQQEDSAVYLCASSPRPARQDQPQHFGDGTRLSIL.

This clonotype was detected ten times or more. V is TRBV7-9 and J is TRBJ2-2; tentatively, D is TRBD2 (6 bases). Germline CDR1 is SEHNR and CDR2 is FQNEAQ (reference sequence). V was pared by 4 bases and J by 3 bases, with 18 bases between. The CDR3 is made up of 17 amino acids. The chain's CDR3 is CASSSPVGLRHTGELFF. In DNA form, the CDR3 reads TGTGCCAGCAGCTCCCCCGTGGGACTCAGGCACACCGGGGAGCTGTTTTTT.

The table lists this clonotype with many counts. V gene TRBV11-2 combines with J gene TRBJ2-5; TRBD2 matches at 9 bases. The CDR3 length is 15 residues. J gave up 2 bases and V 4 bases, and 5 bases lay outside the gene matches. Germline assignment: CDR1 SGHAT and CDR2 FQNNGV. CDR3 residues: CASSSRLAEQETQYF. The CDR3 coding sequence is TGTGCCAGCAGCTCCCGACTAGCGGAACAAGAGACCCAGTACTTC.

This clonotype was seen ten or more times. The V call is TRBV12-3 or TRBV12-4, the J call TRBJ2-7, with D perhaps matching TRBD1 (6 bases). The CDR3 is made up of 14 amino acids. V was shortened by 5 bases and J by 7 bases, with 18 bases between the two germline ends. CDR3 sequence reads: CASSNSGQFSEQYF. The CDR3 DNA is TGTGCCAGCAGTAACTCAGGACAGTTCTCGGAGCAGTACTTC.

Only a few counts were recorded for this clonotype. This chain uses TRBV5-1 with TRBJ2-7, with 9 bases aligning to TRBD2. In germline, CDR1 is SGHRS, CDR2 YFSETQ. There are 15 residues in the CDR3. V was clipped by 0 bases and J by 7 bases; unmatched bases: 8. CDR3 region: CASSLAILSGREQYF. The CDR3 DNA sequence: TGCGCCAGCAGCTTGGCGATTCTTAGCGGGAGAGAGCAGTACTTC. The variable domain in full, completed from reference TRBV5-1 and TRBJ2-7, reads KAGVTQTPRYLIKTRGQQVTLSCSPISGHRSVSWYQQTPGQGLQFLFEYFSETQRNKGNFPGRFSGRQFSNSRSEMNVSTLELGDSALYLCASSLAILSGREQYFGPGTRLTVT.

This clonotype was observed a handful of times. The V gene is TRBV18, the J gene TRBJ2-1, with 8 bases fitting TRBD1. V was clipped by 1 base and J by 3 bases; unmatched bases: 8. Germline values: CDR1 KGHSH, CDR2 LQKENI. The CDR3 totals 17 residues. The CDR3 sequence: CASSPLDRGRFYNEQFF. For the CDR3, the DNA is TGTGCCAGCTCACCACTCGACAGGGGACGGTTCTACAATGAGCAGTTCTTC.

The table lists this clonotype with many counts. The rearrangement uses TRBV12-3 or TRBV12-4 and TRBJ1-3; no definite D call. V was trimmed by 7 bases and J by 3 bases, leaving 10 bases between them. The CDR3 covers 13 residues. The CDR3 DNA follows: TGTGCCAGCACCTCCCCTCTTGGAAACACCATATATTTT. It codes for CASTSPLGNTIYF.

The sample holds many counts of this clonotype. In DNA, the CDR3 is TGTGCCAGCAGTTTATTCCCCCGTTGGGGACTAGAGGGCAGTGAGCAGTTCTTC. Its protein is CASSLFPRWGLEGSEQFF. This rearrangement joins TRBV27 to TRBJ2-1, with 8 bases matching TRBD2. Germline CDR1 and CDR2: MNHEY and SMNVEV (reference sequence). The junction had 17 bases not matched to a gene; V was cut back by 1 base and J by 9 bases. The CDR3 runs to 18 residues.

The chain uses TRBV20-1 and TRBJ2-3; 7 nucleotides line up with TRBD2. TRBJ2-1 explains the end of the DNA better; the J call may be wrong. The CDR3 is 13 amino acids. Germline CDR1 and CDR2: DFQATT and SNEGSKA (reference sequence). DNA of the CDR3: TGCAGTGCTAGAGTCCGGAGCGGGACTGAGCAGTTCTTC. This sequence encodes CSARVRSGTEQFF.